This T cell receptor beta chain was captured by sequencing in a study of cytomegalovirus exposure and HLA in healthy donors. CDR3 length: 16 amino acids. CDR1 and CDR2 (germline): SEHNR, FQNEAQ (reference sequence). V gave up 1 base and J gave up 2 bases; unmatched junction bases: 3. With regard to this clone: Its matching antigen is unknown.

Notes on the study in general: The tendency of first-cohort TCR clusters to co-occur in the 100 to 150 validation repertoires emerged from a later analysis. Among TCR beta chains, those listed as cytomegalovirus-associated numbered roughly 150. Usually a TCR sequence was rare, but some public TCRs were found in many donors.

The assay was immunoSEQ multiplex PCR, and TCRdb's table has in-frame clones only and misses some. The table includes roughly 50,000 clones, roughly nine tenths detected once. The chain is built from TRBV7-9 and TRBJ2-3, with 10 bases fitting TRBD2. Sequencing was performed on PBMCs. This clonotype originated in a man younger than 30 in good health and CMV-seronegative. Here the CDR3 DNA reads TGTGCCAGCAGCTTAGTAGGACTAGCGGACACAGATACGCAGTATTTT. Its protein is CASSLVGLADTDTQYF.